The present entry profiles one T cell receptor (beta chain) with its context. Sequencing used immunoSEQ multiplex PCR; TCRdb keeps in-frame clones, though not all of them. The data contain approximately 99,000 clones, 88% of them singletons. These data belong to a study of blood T cell repertoires in COVID-19. Study background: The United States, Italy and Spain supplied acute and convalescent COVID-19 samples.

The trim removed 4 bases at V and 3 bases at J, leaving 4 bases unmatched. Germline V gene lookup returns CDR1 SGHDT and CDR2 YYEEEE. There are 13 residues in the CDR3. Material: peripheral blood. The rearrangement links TRBV5-6 to TRBJ2-7; TRBD1 matches at 7 bases. This TCR was recovered from a human donor in a cohort sampled during active COVID-19. The chain's CDR3 is CASSRDSNYEQYF. DNA of the CDR3: TGTGCCAGCAGCCGGGACAGCAACTACGAGCAGTACTTC.